The 21 T cell receptor beta chains below all came from one sample that was sequenced in a study of blood T cell repertoires in COVID-19 (dated by TCRdb to the early 2020s). Receptor libraries were prepared by the immunoSEQ multiplex PCR assay. TCRdb stores this immuneACCESS table with in-frame sequences only. Part of the clones is absent; in the studies checked, under half of the shortfall reflects unresolved V genes, and no reason is known for the rest. The sample includes over 200,000 clones, with 83% observed a single time. The ten largest clones capture roughly 2.7% of the sample. The specimen was peripheral blood. Receptor source: a woman aged 35 to 49 with active or convalescent COVID-19.

The V gene is TRBV3-1 (or the pseudogene TRBV3-2), the J gene TRBJ2-5; D is uncertain. The CDR3 has 11 residues. V lost 5 bases to trimming and J lost 5 bases, with 6 bases between them. Germline CDR1 reads LGHDT; CDR2 reads YNNKEL (reference sequence). The CDR3 sequence is CASSNGETQYF. CDR3 sequence (DNA): TGTGCCAGCAGCAACGGGGAGACCCAGTACTTC.

This rearrangement joins TRBV6-5 to TRBJ1-2; no clear D. Germline lookup yields CDR1 MNHEY and CDR2 SVGAGI. Trimming removed 6 bases from V and 6 bases from J, with 14 bases in between. The CDR3 covers 13 residues. This chain's CDR3 is CASRSTDLHGYTF. The CDR3 nucleotides are TGTGCCAGCAGATCAACTGACTTGCATGGCTACACCTTC.

This sequence joins TRBV7-9 and TRBJ2-1, with 9 bases fitting TRBD2. The CDR3 is made up of 17 amino acids. The junction had 17 bases not matched to a gene; V was cut back by 6 bases and J by 8 bases. CDR1 and CDR2 from the germline V gene are SEHNR and FQNEAQ (reference sequence). The CDR3 is CASSRVSGGTGDYEQFF. Written as DNA, the CDR3 is TGTGCCAGCAGTCGTGTTAGCGGGGGAACAGGGGATTATGAGCAGTTCTTC.

This clone was seen a handful of times. The chain recombines TRBV11-2 with TRBJ2-2; 12 bases agree with TRBD2. There are 19 residues in the CDR3. Germline-derived CDR1 and CDR2 are SGHAT and FQNNGV. The V segment lost 3 bases and the J segment 4 bases; nucleotides outside the gene matches: 12. The CDR3 is CASSLAATSGRRITGELFF. The CDR3 DNA sequence: TGTGCCAGCAGCTTGGCCGCGACTAGCGGGAGACGTATCACCGGGGAGCTGTTTTTT.

The V and J genes are TRBV11-2 and TRBJ1-5, with a tentative D call TRBD1 (5 bases). The V end was cut by 5 bases, the J end by 1 base, with 12 bases between. CDR1 is SGHAT and CDR2 is FQNNGV in the germline V gene. CDR3 length: 15 amino acids. The CDR3 DNA follows: TGTGCCAGCAGCCCAACGGGGGGAAGCAATCAGCCCCAGCATTTT. Amino acids: CASSPTGGSNQPQHF.

This clone has a single count. In DNA form, the CDR3 reads TGTGCCAGCGGGGGGGGAGTTCCCAATTCACCCCTCCACTTT. Residues: CASGGGVPNSPLHF. The rearrangement links TRBV9 to TRBJ1-6, with a weak D call TRBD1 (5 bases). V was trimmed by 7 bases and J by 7 bases, leaving 15 bases between them. The CDR3 has 14 amino acids. Germline-derived CDR1 and CDR2 are SGDLS and YYNGEE.

This clone has more than one count but fewer than ten. This rearrangement joins TRBV30 to TRBJ2-7, with a possible D match to TRBD2 (5 bases). The CDR3 sequence is 14 residues long. The ends were cut back, 0 bases at V and 2 bases at J, with 11 bases in the middle. Germline V gene sequence: CDR1 GTSNPN, CDR2 SVGIG (reference sequence). The CDR3 is CAWSVQSGPYEQYF. In nucleotides, the CDR3 is TGTGCCTGGAGTGTTCAGAGCGGCCCCTACGAGCAGTACTTC.

The rearrangement uses TRBV5-4 and TRBJ2-7; 13 positions agree with TRBD2. Germline lookup yields CDR1 SGHNT and CDR2 YYREEE (reference sequence). This CDR3 is 15 amino acids long. The J segment lost 3 bases and the V segment lost 4 bases, leaving 4 bases of the junction unmatched. CDR3 nucleotide sequence: TGTGCCAGCAGCACGAGGACTAGCGGGAGCTACGAGCAGTACTTC. Amino acids: CASSTRTSGSYEQYF.

The chain employs TRBV7-3 and TRBJ1-1; no definite D call. The germline V and J ends were trimmed by 5 bases and 2 bases, with 12 bases remaining between them. CDR3 size: 14 residues. Germline lookup yields CDR1 SGHTA and CDR2 FQGTGA. The CDR3 region is CASSLNPGNTEAFF. CDR3 DNA sequence: TGTGCCAGCAGCCTAAACCCAGGAAACACTGAAGCTTTCTTT.

This chain links TRBV6-1 with TRBJ1-1; 7 bases are shared with TRBD1. Losses at the gene ends were 3 bases for V and 2 bases for J; bases not matched to a gene: 3. The CDR3 is 14 residues long. Germline CDR1 is MNHNS and CDR2 is SASEGT. The CDR3 spells CASSETGLNTEAFF. CDR3 nucleotides: TGTGCCAGCAGTGAGACAGGGCTTAACACTGAAGCTTTCTTT.

With regard to this clone: Sequence at one end of the junction differs from germline and may be a read error. The sample carries other DNA sequences with the same CDR3. The chain carries TRBV5-4 and TRBJ2-7; 9 bases fit TRBD1. Per the germline V gene, CDR1 is SGHNT and CDR2 is YYREEE (reference sequence). CDR3 size: 15 residues. The CDR3 loop is CASSLLGTGTYEQYF. In DNA form, the CDR3 reads TGTGCTAGCAGCTTGCTGGGGACAGGGACCTACGAGCAGTACTTC.

This chain uses TRBV6-1 with TRBJ2-7; weak D call: TRBD1 (5 bases). V lost 0 bases to trimming and J lost 1 base, with 13 bases between them. Germline V CDR1 and CDR2: MNHNS, SASEGT. This CDR3 has 16 amino acids. The CDR3 nucleotides are TGTGCCAGCAGTGAAGCAGTGCAGGGAAGGTCCTACGAGCAGTACTTC. This encodes CASSEAVQGRSYEQYF.

This clone was observed once. This sequence joins TRBV19 and TRBJ1-4; 11 nucleotides match TRBD1. This CDR3 region has 16 residues. V dropped 5 bases and J dropped 11; count of bases not matched to a gene: 13. Looked up from germline, CDR1 is LNHDA and CDR2 is SQIVND (reference sequence). CDR3 loop: CASSVGGRGTGGKLFF. DNA for the CDR3: TGTGCCAGTAGTGTCGGCGGCCGTGGGACAGGGGGGAAACTGTTTTTT.

This chain joins TRBV27 and TRBJ1-5; TRBD1 might be the D (6 bases). Trimming took off 6 bases at V and 7 bases at J, with 10 bases between the two ends. This CDR3 contains 12 residues. CDR1 is MNHEY, CDR2 SMNVEV, per germline (reference sequence). The CDR3 DNA follows: TGTGCCAGCAGACAGGGAGGGCAGCCCCAGCATTTT. This gives the protein CASRQGGQPQHF.

The V and J genes are TRBV6-5 and TRBJ1-6; TRBD1 agrees at 7 bases. The CDR3 is 16 residues long. Germline loops: CDR1 MNHEY, CDR2 SVGAGI. With V trimmed by 0 bases and J by 6 bases, 5 bases remained unmatched. CDR3 sequence (DNA): TGTGCCAGCAGTTACTCCGGCGCAGGGGGTAATTCACCCCTCCACTTT. Encoded protein: CASSYSGAGGNSPLHF.

The chain carries TRBV6-5 and TRBJ2-1; 7 bases fit TRBD2. Unmatched junction bases numbered 12, after V lost 6 bases and J lost 7 bases. From germline, CDR1 is MNHEY and CDR2 SVGAGI. There are 15 residues in the CDR3. This CDR3 is CASSSAGAGVNEQFF. The CDR3, as DNA: TGTGCCAGCAGCTCGGCGGGCGCGGGAGTAAATGAGCAGTTCTTC.

This clone was recorded a few times. The V gene is TRBV19, the J gene TRBJ1-5; 7 bases align to TRBD1. The germline V gene encodes CDR1 LNHDA and CDR2 SQIVND (reference sequence). The ends lost 4 bases at V and 4 bases at J; junction bases unmatched: 7. The CDR3 is 15 amino acids. The CDR3 region is CASSKTGSGNQPQHF. Written as DNA, the CDR3 is TGTGCCAGTAGTAAGACAGGGTCCGGGAATCAGCCCCAGCATTTT.

The chain carries TRBV28 and TRBJ1-3; TRBD1 is a possible D gene (5 bases). CDR3 length: 15 residues. Trimming removed 3 bases at V and 6 bases at J, with 15 bases between. From germline, CDR1 is MDHEN and CDR2 SYDVKM. The CDR3: CASSLMDTTENTIYF. CDR3 nucleotide sequence: TGTGCCAGCAGTTTGATGGACACCACGGAAAACACCATATATTTT.

V gene TRBV3-1 (or the pseudogene TRBV3-2) combines with J gene TRBJ1-1; D is unresolved. Germline CDR1 LGHDT, CDR2 YNNKEL (reference sequence). The CDR3 runs to 14 residues. Trimming left V 3 bases short and J 9 bases short, with 17 bases between. CDR3 sequence: CASSQSGIGAQAFF. The CDR3 DNA is TGTGCCAGCAGCCAGAGCGGTATCGGCGCACAAGCTTTCTTT.

The genes are TRBV18 and TRBJ1-3; TRBD1 matches 8 bases. V gave up 2 bases and J gave up 9 bases; unmatched junction bases: 9. This CDR3 region has 15 residues. Germline lookup yields CDR1 KGHSH and CDR2 LQKENI. CDR3 region: CASSPSSTGVITIYF. DNA for the CDR3: TGTGCCAGCTCACCATCGTCGACAGGGGTGATCACCATATATTTT.

Only a few counts were recorded for this clone. This chain links TRBV10-2 with TRBJ2-1; maybe TRBD2 (5 bases). Germline V CDR1 and CDR2: WSHSY, SAAADI. This CDR3 spans 18 amino acids. The V gene lost 0 bases and the J gene lost 7 bases, with 22 bases spanning the gap. The CDR3 nucleotides are TGCGCCAGCAGTGAGTCGATACGGGGTGGGTGGGGAGCGAATGAGCAGTTCTTC. Its protein is CASSESIRGGWGANEQFF.